This entry lists 7 T cell receptor beta chains sequenced from one sample in a study of shared clonotypes between healthy human individuals. Here immunoSEQ multiplex PCR was the method, and the copy in TCRdb shows in-frame clones only, minus some. The sample lists 900,000 to 1,200,000 clones, approximately 80% occurring once. Sequencing used memory CD4+ T cells from PBMCs. Stated subset: CD45RA-negative fraction. These receptors were taken from a man aged 18 to 29 in good health. Some clones in this sample may be carry-over from other donors' samples.

The V gene is TRBV28, the J gene TRBJ2-2, with a weak D call TRBD2 (6 bases). Germline CDR1 MDHEN, CDR2 SYDVKM. V was shortened by 3 bases and J by 6 bases, with 14 bases between the two germline ends. The CDR3 runs 15 residues. The CDR3 protein is CASSLGGAGAGELFF. The CDR3 DNA sequence: TGTGCCAGCAGTTTGGGCGGGGCCGGCGCCGGGGAGCTGTTTTTT.

This rearrangement joins TRBV9 to TRBJ2-1; D possibly corresponds to TRBD1 (5 bases). V lost 4 bases and J lost 7, with 18 bases in between. The CDR3 spans 15 residues. The germline V gene encodes CDR1 SGDLS and CDR2 YYNGEE. The CDR3 reads CASSSQSRAGNEQFF. In nucleotides, the CDR3 is TGTGCCAGCAGCTCCCAATCCAGGGCTGGGAATGAGCAGTTCTTC.

This rearrangement joins TRBV6-7 to TRBJ2-7; a weak D match, TRBD2 (7 bases). TRBV6-7 is known as an ORF, though its function is uncertain. The ends were cut back, 2 bases at V and 7 bases at J, with 27 bases in the middle. This CDR3 has 18 residues. In DNA, the CDR3 is TGTGCCAGCAGTTACGCCCCCGGGGGGCGGGAGCCAAACAAAGAGCAGTACTTC. It is translated as CASSYAPGGREPNKEQYF.

This chain links TRBV2 with TRBJ2-7, with D perhaps matching TRBD1 or TRBD2 (5 bases each). Germline values: CDR1 SNHLY, CDR2 FYNNEI. The V and J ends lost 8 bases and 2 bases respectively, with 7 bases between them. This CDR3 comprises 11 residues. The CDR3 sequence is CASGDPYEQYF. Written as DNA, the CDR3 is TGTGCCAGCGGGGACCCCTACGAGCAGTACTTC. Using reference TRBV2 and TRBJ2-7 for the parts outside the CDR3, the full variable domain is EPEVTQTPSHQVTQMGQEVILRCVPISNHLYFYWYRQILGQKVEFLVSFYNNEISEKSEIFDDQFSVERPDGSNFTLKIRSTKLEDSAMYFCASGDPYEQYFGPGTRLTVT.

The rearrangement uses TRBV6-5 and TRBJ1-4, with TRBD1 as a possible D gene (5 bases). Germline assignment: CDR1 MNHEY and CDR2 SVGAGI. Trimming removed 8 bases at V and 5 bases at J, with 12 bases between. There are 13 residues in the CDR3. Here the CDR3 reads CASWDPGNEKLFF. In DNA, the CDR3 is TGTGCCAGCTGGGACCCAGGGAATGAAAAACTGTTTTTT.

The chain has TRBV28 and TRBJ1-4; tentatively, D is TRBD1 (6 bases). This CDR3 has 15 residues. Per the germline V gene, CDR1 is MDHEN and CDR2 is SYDVKM. Trimming took off 4 bases at V and 3 bases at J, with 12 bases between the two ends. The CDR3 DNA sequence: TGTGCCAGCAGTTCTTCAGGGGTATCTAATGAAAAACTGTTTTTT. It translates to CASSSSGVSNEKLFF. Complete variable domain (other parts from reference TRBV28 and TRBJ1-4): DVKVTQSSRYLVKRTGEKVFLECVQDMDHENMFWYRQDPGLGLRLIYFSYDVKMKEKGDIPEGYSVSREKKERFSLILESASTNQTSMYLCASSSSGVSNEKLFFGSGTQLSVL.

CDR3 DNA sequence: TGTGCCAGCAGCTCCGCGGGAGGGCCTTATGAGCAGTTCTTC. Its protein product is CASSSAGGPYEQFF. V gene TRBV7-3 combines with J gene TRBJ2-1, with 9 bases that match TRBD2. V lost 4 bases, J lost 8 bases, and 6 bases stayed unmatched. CDR1 and CDR2 from the germline V gene are SGHTA and FQGTGA. The CDR3 has 14 amino acids.